Presented here are 26 T cell receptor beta chains from one specimen sequenced in a study of blood T cell repertoires in COVID-19. Generated by immunoSEQ multiplex PCR, the TCRdb table keeps only in-frame clones and is missing some. Of roughly 290,000 clones in the sample, roughly 88% are singletons; the top ten hold 0.87%. The sample was peripheral blood. These receptors were taken from a human donor with COVID-19, enrolled during active disease. The donor label of this sample is uncertain.

This chain uses TRBV7-3 with TRBJ2-2, with a tentative D call TRBD2 (6 bases). CDR1 SGHTA and CDR2 FQGTGA come from the germline V gene. Deletions cut 5 bases from V and 5 bases from J, with 18 bases between. The CDR3 is 16 residues long. The CDR3 loop is CASSLGSAGTTGELFF. CDR3 DNA: TGTGCCAGCAGCCTGGGGTCTGCGGGAACAACCGGGGAGCTGTTTTTT. The full variable domain, its missing parts supplied by reference TRBV7-3 and TRBJ2-2, is GAGVSQTPSNKVTEKGKYVELRCDPISGHTALYWYRQSLGQGPEFLIYFQGTGAADDSGLPNDRFFAVRPEGSVSTLKIQRTERGDSAVYLCASSLGSAGTTGELFFGEGSRLTVL.

In its sample, this clone was seen a few times. The V call is TRBV3-1 (or the pseudogene TRBV3-2), the J call TRBJ1-1; D is perhaps TRBD1 (6 bases). The CDR3 length is 13 residues. V lost 4 bases, J lost 10 bases, and 16 bases lay in between. Germline CDR1 and CDR2: LGHDT and YNNKEL (reference sequence). The DNA for the CDR3 is TGTGCCAGCAGCCCGGGGGGCGTCGGGCCAGCTTTCTTT. It translates to CASSPGGVGPAFF.

The chain couples TRBV7-3 to TRBJ1-4, with TRBD1 as a possible D gene (5 bases). V was clipped by 5 bases and J by 5 bases, with 15 bases between them. Germline CDR1 reads SGHTA; CDR2 reads FQGTGA. This CDR3 spans 15 amino acids. The CDR3 DNA reads as TGTGCCAGCAGCCCCCGTGGGGGGTTGAATGAAAAACTGTTTTTT. This gives the protein CASSPRGGLNEKLFF.

The rearrangement joins TRBV7-2 to TRBJ1-6; 8 bases are a match to TRBD1. With V trimmed by 5 bases and J by 6 bases, 6 bases remained unmatched. This CDR3 has 15 residues. The germline V gene has CDR1 SGHTA and CDR2 FQGNSA. CDR3 region: CASSDRDRINSPLHF. The CDR3 nucleotides are TGTGCCAGCAGCGACCGGGACAGGATTAATTCACCCCTCCACTTT.

V and J are TRBV6-5 and TRBJ1-2; maybe TRBD1 (5 bases). Deletions cut 3 bases from V and 7 bases from J, with 15 bases between. Germline CDR1 reads MNHEY; CDR2 reads SVGAGI. This CDR3 has 14 amino acids. The CDR3 DNA sequence: TGTGCCAGCAGTTATAATCAGGGAACGGGTGGCTACACCTTC. It yields the protein CASSYNQGTGGYTF.

The rearrangement uses TRBV7-3 and TRBJ2-1; D remains unclear. V lost 5 bases and J lost 3, with 14 bases in between. CDR3 length: 15 amino acids. Germline lookup yields CDR1 SGHTA and CDR2 FQGTGA. CDR3 nucleotide sequence: TGTGCCAGCAGCCCCTCGGTTCAGGACTACAATGAGCAGTTCTTC. Translated: CASSPSVQDYNEQFF.

V gene TRBV14 combines with J gene TRBJ2-5, with a possible D match to TRBD2 (5 bases). The CDR3 is 17 residues long. Trimming stripped 3 bases from V and 5 bases from J, with 22 bases between. Germline V gives CDR1 SGHDN, CDR2 FVKESK. CDR3 sequence: CASSHLGPGEQRETQYF. For the CDR3, the DNA is TGTGCCAGCAGCCACTTAGGACCCGGGGAACAAAGGGAGACCCAGTACTTC. The whole variable domain, filled in from reference TRBV14 and TRBJ2-5, reads EAGVTQFPSHSVIEKGQTVTLRCDPISGHDNLYWYRRVMGKEIKFLLHFVKESKQDESGMPNNRFLAERTGGTYSTLKVQPAELEDSGVYFCASSHLGPGEQRETQYFGPGTRLLVL.

The rearrangement uses TRBV27 and TRBJ2-1; TRBD2 aligns across 9 bases. V shed 2 bases and J 6 bases; nucleotides not matched to a gene: 8. Germline values: CDR1 MNHEY, CDR2 SMNVEV (reference sequence). This CDR3 has 16 residues. CDR3 nucleotides: TGTGCCAGCAGTTTAGGAGCGGGAGGTTCGGCCAATGAGCAGTTCTTC. It is translated as CASSLGAGGSANEQFF.

The V and J genes are TRBV11-2 and TRBJ2-2, with no clear D. Germline CDR1 SGHAT, CDR2 FQNNGV. Between the trimmed V and J ends, which lost 2 bases and 7 bases, there was a span of 11 bases. CDR3 length: 14 amino acids. The CDR3 reads CASSLHIGGGELFF. The DNA for the CDR3 is TGTGCCAGCAGCTTACATATAGGCGGCGGGGAGCTGTTTTTT.

On this clone: One end of the junction fails to match germline, which may point to a read error. This chain joins TRBV7-2 and TRBJ2-7; D is possibly TRBD2 (5 bases). The CDR3 totals 13 residues. Germline V gene sequence: CDR1 SGHTA, CDR2 FQGNSA. The CDR3 nucleotides are TGTGCCAGCAGTTTAGCTGGTGGAGGCGAGCAGTACTTC. This codes for CASSLAGGGEQYF.

This clone was seen only once. This sequence joins TRBV20-1 and TRBJ1-2; 9 bases align to TRBD1. The CDR3 consists of 14 residues. Looked up from germline, CDR1 is DFQATT and CDR2 is SNEGSKA (reference sequence). The V and J ends lost 3 bases and 8 bases, in that order; junction bases with no gene match: 10. CDR3 in amino acids: CSASLLGTGRGYTF. CDR3 DNA: TGCAGTGCTAGTCTACTCGGGACAGGGCGCGGCTACACCTTC.

This rearrangement joins TRBV9 to TRBJ2-1, with 10 bases identical to TRBD2. Unmatched junction bases numbered 10, after V lost 7 bases and J lost 6 bases. Germline loops: CDR1 SGDLS, CDR2 YYNGEE. This CDR3 is built from 15 residues. CDR3: CASQGGTSVPNEQFF. The CDR3 coding sequence is TGTGCCAGCCAGGGAGGGACTAGCGTCCCCAATGAGCAGTTCTTC.

The chain uses TRBV28 and TRBJ1-4; the match to TRBD1 covers 10 bases. V shed 3 bases, J shed 5 bases, and the junction held 12 bases outside the gene matches. The CDR3 totals 18 residues. Germline V gene data show CDR1 as MDHEN and CDR2 as SYDVKM. The CDR3: CASSLVGTGVPSNEKLFF. The CDR3 nucleotides read TGTGCCAGCAGTTTGGTCGGGACAGGGGTCCCTTCAAATGAAAAACTGTTTTTT.

In its sample, this clone was seen a few times. The genes are TRBV28 and TRBJ1-6; possibly TRBD1 for D (6 bases). Germline assignment: CDR1 MDHEN and CDR2 SYDVKM. V shed 4 bases and J shed 2 bases, with 18 bases lying between them. The CDR3 spans 18 residues. The CDR3 loop is CASSSSTLRGTYNSPLHF. CDR3 coding DNA: TGTGCCAGCAGTTCCTCCACTCTCAGGGGTACCTATAATTCACCCCTCCACTTT.

This clone has just one count. J is TRBJ1-3 and V is TRBV27; D is possibly TRBD1 (6 bases). The CDR3 covers 17 residues. Trimming pared 4 bases from V and 0 bases from J, leaving 16 bases between. Germline V gives CDR1 MNHEY, CDR2 SMNVEV (reference sequence). The CDR3 sequence is CASSSVPGHFSGNTIYF. Here the CDR3 DNA reads TGTGCCAGCAGTTCCGTGCCGGGACACTTCTCTGGAAACACCATATATTTT.

The chain uses TRBV6-5 and TRBJ2-7, with D tentatively TRBD1 (6 bases). Per germline, CDR1 MNHEY and CDR2 SVGAGI. Trimming cost V 6 bases and J 3 bases, with 9 bases left between them. CDR3 size: 12 residues. DNA of the CDR3: TGTGCCAGCAGCGGGACAAGCTACGAGCAGTACTTC. Protein product: CASSGTSYEQYF.

The chain joins TRBV24-1 to TRBJ2-1; D may be TRBD2 (5 bases). Germline CDR1 KGHDR, CDR2 SFDVKD. The CDR3 consists of 16 residues. V was clipped by 7 bases and J by 3 bases, with 18 bases between them. CDR3 in amino acids: CATSPGQRANYNEQFF. In nucleotides, the CDR3 is TGTGCCACCAGCCCTGGTCAGAGGGCTAACTACAATGAGCAGTTCTTC.

The chain employs TRBV5-1 and TRBJ2-1, with TRBD2 matching over 11 bases. The CDR3 loop spans 14 amino acids. Germline V gene data show CDR1 as SGHRS and CDR2 as YFSETQ. The J segment lost 3 bases and the V segment lost 8 bases, leaving 4 bases of the junction unmatched. As DNA, the CDR3 is TGCGCCAGTGGGGGACTAGCGGACTACAATGAGCAGTTCTTC. It translates to CASGGLADYNEQFF.

This clone has more than one count but fewer than ten. The J gene is TRBJ1-3, the V gene TRBV27, with D unresolved. The CDR3 consists of 13 residues. The germline CDR1 and CDR2 sequences are MNHEY and SMNVEV (reference sequence). Trimming stripped 6 bases from V and 0 bases from J, with 6 bases between. CDR3 sequence: CASSLNSGNTIYF. The DNA of the CDR3 is TGTGCCAGCAGCCTAAACTCTGGAAACACCATATATTTT.

A remark on this clone: At one of its ends the junction is not consistent with the germline gene, which may arise from a read error. V and J are TRBV7-7 and TRBJ2-5, with 7 nucleotides matching TRBD1. Germline-derived CDR1 and CDR2 are SSHAT and FNYEAQ (reference sequence). This CDR3 contains 15 residues. The CDR3 bases are TGTGCTAGCAGCCAAGTAGGGGACAGCCAAGAGACCCAGTACTTC. Translating gives CASSQVGDSQETQYF.

This chain joins TRBV9 and TRBJ1-2; 8 nucleotides match TRBD1. J lost 4 bases, V lost 0 bases, and 2 bases had no gene match. The CDR3 extends over 14 amino acids. CDR1 SGDLS and CDR2 YYNGEE come from the germline V gene. The CDR3: CASSVADRAYGYTF. The CDR3 DNA follows: TGTGCCAGCAGCGTAGCGGACAGGGCCTATGGCTACACCTTC.

The genes are TRBV9 and TRBJ1-6, with 11 bases fitting TRBD1. The junction had 7 bases not matched to a gene; V was cut back by 3 bases and J by 2 bases. The CDR3 totals 18 residues. The germline gives CDR1 SGDLS, CDR2 YYNGEE. The CDR3 sequence is CASSAHRDRGAYNSPLHF. CDR3 sequence (DNA): TGTGCCAGCAGCGCCCATCGGGACAGGGGGGCCTATAATTCACCCCTCCACTTT.

The rearrangement links TRBV3-1 (or the pseudogene TRBV3-2) to TRBJ1-1; D not certain. V was shortened by 0 bases and J by 11 bases, with 16 bases between the two germline ends. The CDR3 loop spans 14 amino acids. Germline V gives CDR1 LGHDT, CDR2 YNNKEL (reference sequence). CDR3 in amino acids: CASSQDPTWEGAFF. CDR3 sequence (DNA): TGTGCCAGCAGCCAAGACCCTACCTGGGAGGGTGCTTTCTTT.

This clone appeared once. The CDR3 DNA reads as TGTGCCAGCAGGAAGGACAGTCCTAACTATGGCTACACCTTC. It yields the protein CASRKDSPNYGYTF. This sequence joins TRBV28 and TRBJ1-2; the D gene is possibly TRBD1 (6 bases). The germline V gene encodes CDR1 MDHEN and CDR2 SYDVKM. The CDR3 length is 14 residues. V was shortened by 6 bases and J by 0 bases, with 11 bases between the two germline ends.

The chain couples TRBV11-2 to TRBJ1-2; the match to TRBD1 covers 7 bases. The germline V gene has CDR1 SGHAT and CDR2 FQNNGV. The CDR3 contains 14 residues. V was clipped by 2 bases and J by 4 bases; unmatched bases: 4. CDR3 coding DNA: TGTGCCAGCAGCTTAAACAGGGGTGGCTATGGCTACACCTTC. This gives the protein CASSLNRGGYGYTF. The variable domain in full, with the rest retrieved from reference TRBV11-2 and TRBJ1-2, is EAGVAQSPRYKIIEKRQSVAFWCNPISGHATLYWYQQILGQGPKLLIQFQNNGVVDDSQLPKDRFSAERLKGVDSTLKIQPAKLEDSAVYLCASSLNRGGYGYTFGSGTRLTVV.

This clone was seen a handful of times. The chain combines TRBV5-1 with TRBJ1-4, with D maybe TRBD1 (5 bases). The CDR3 covers 15 residues. The germline V gene encodes CDR1 SGHRS and CDR2 YFSETQ. With 4 bases removed from V and 7 bases from J, the gap between germline ends came to 17 bases. The CDR3 DNA reads TGCGCCAGCAGCCCCCGGGGGGGGACGATTGAAAAACTGTTTTTT. Translation gives CASSPRGGTIEKLFF.